The 27 T cell receptor beta chains below come from one sample, sequenced in a study of T cells in Graves' hyperthyroidism and ophthalmopathy. Using RNA transcripts as the source, TCR beta CDR3 regions were amplified. Initially, a first-round RT-PCR of the TCR CDR3 employed the HTBI primer set. TCRdb reanalysed the multiplex PCR reads using MiXCR and keeps one entry per CDR3 protein. The sample lists some 400,000 distinct CDR3 sequences; about 14% were seen once. Source material: blood. These receptors were taken from a man aged 25-45 years with Graves' hyperthyroidism that later progressed to Graves' ophthalmopathy.

The CDR3 here is CASSYSTHQPQHF. CDR3 DNA: TGTGCCAGCAGTTACTCGACGCATCAGCCCCAGCATTTT. The rearrangement links TRBV6-5 to TRBJ1-5; no reliable D call. V dropped 0 bases and J dropped 5 bases, with 5 bases sitting between them. The germline V gene encodes CDR1 MNHEY and CDR2 SVGAGI. This CDR3 is 13 amino acids long.

The chain links TRBV19 to TRBJ1-6; the match to TRBD1 covers 9 bases. Per germline, CDR1 LNHDA and CDR2 SQIVND (reference sequence). CDR3 length: 16 residues. The junction had 10 bases not matched to a gene; V was cut back by 5 bases and J by 8 bases. The CDR3, as DNA: TGTGCCAGTAGTCCCCCCGGGACAGGGAGGGATTCACCCCTCCACTTT. Translating gives CASSPPGTGRDSPLHF. Complete variable domain (other parts from reference TRBV19 and TRBJ1-6): DGGITQSPKYLFRKEGQNVTLSCEQNLNHDAMYWYRQDPGQGLRLIYYSQIVNDFQKGDIAEGYSVSREKKESFPLTVTSAQKNPTAFYLCASSPPGTGRDSPLHFGNGTRLTVT.

The chain uses TRBV18 and TRBJ2-1; TRBD1 agrees at 7 bases. Germline-derived CDR1 and CDR2 are KGHSH and LQKENI. With V trimmed by 5 bases and J by 1 base, 11 bases remained unmatched. The CDR3 is 17 residues long. CDR3 sequence reads: CASSRGQQTLSYNEQFF. CDR3 in DNA: TGTGCCAGCTCAAGGGGACAGCAAACCCTTTCCTACAATGAGCAGTTCTTC.

The CDR3 nucleotides are TGTGCCAGCAGCGTAGCTTGGCCTAGCGGGGGGGCAGATACGCAGTATTTT. Protein: CASSVAWPSGGADTQYF. V gene TRBV9 combines with J gene TRBJ2-3; 12 positions agree with TRBD2. The CDR3 extends over 17 amino acids. CDR1 is SGDLS and CDR2 is YYNGEE in the germline V gene. V was clipped by 0 bases and J by 4 bases; unmatched bases: 6.

This clonotype was detected ten times or more. The chain combines TRBV3-1 with TRBJ2-5; 8 positions match TRBD1. With V trimmed by 3 bases and J by 4 bases, 7 bases remained unmatched. Germline-derived CDR1 and CDR2 are LGHDT and YNNKEL (reference sequence). CDR3 length: 15 amino acids. DNA for the CDR3: TGTGCCAGCAGCCATTCTCCAGGGGGCGCAGAGACCCAGTACTTC. Amino acids: CASSHSPGGAETQYF.

There are many counts of this clonotype. The CDR3 DNA sequence: TGTGCCAGCAGTCCCGACAGGGCGATTGGCTACGAGCAGTACTTC. As protein: CASSPDRAIGYEQYF. This chain uses TRBV12-3 or TRBV12-4 with TRBJ2-7, with 7 bases aligning to TRBD1. Losses at the gene ends were 5 bases for V and 3 bases for J; bases not matched to a gene: 10. The CDR3 has 15 amino acids.

This clonotype was seen many times. This chain links TRBV28 with TRBJ1-6, with a possible D match to TRBD1 (5 bases). The CDR3 covers 15 residues. Germline values: CDR1 MDHEN, CDR2 SYDVKM. V shed 5 bases and J shed 2 bases, with 10 bases lying between them. The CDR3 nucleotides are TGTGCCAGCAGTCAGCAGGGTGCCTATAATTCACCCCTCCACTTT. Protein product: CASSQQGAYNSPLHF.

This clonotype was observed at least ten times. The V gene is TRBV11-2, the J gene TRBJ1-1; 8 nucleotides align to TRBD1. With V trimmed by 5 bases and J by 11 bases, 13 bases remained unmatched. This CDR3 comprises 14 residues. Germline lookup yields CDR1 SGHAT and CDR2 FQNNGV. CDR3 sequence: CASSLLPRDRRAFF. The CDR3 DNA is TGTGCCAGCAGCCTACTACCTCGGGACAGGAGGGCTTTCTTT.

This clonotype was counted many times. The chain joins TRBV2 to TRBJ2-7; D might be TRBD1 (6 bases). CDR3 size: 15 residues. The V end was cut by 1 base, the J end by 1 base, with 11 bases between. Germline CDR1 is SNHLY and CDR2 is FYNNEI. In nucleotides, the CDR3 is TGTGCCAGCAGTGAAGGAAGCGACAGGTCCTACGAGCAGTACTTC. Translating it yields CASSEGSDRSYEQYF.

At least ten counts were recorded for this clonotype. J is TRBJ1-2 and V is TRBV12-3 or TRBV12-4; possibly TRBD1 for D (5 bases). The CDR3 totals 12 residues. V lost 6 bases, J lost 4 bases, and 9 bases lay in between. This CDR3 is CASSHDSYGYTF. The CDR3 DNA reads TGTGCCAGCAGCCATGACAGCTATGGCTACACCTTC.

The table lists this clonotype with a few counts. This chain uses TRBV27 with TRBJ1-6; 7 bases match TRBD1. V lost 6 bases, J lost 6 bases, and 8 bases stayed unmatched. From germline, CDR1 is MNHEY and CDR2 SMNVEV (reference sequence). This CDR3 is built from 15 residues. The CDR3 DNA follows: TGTGCCAGCAGGGACGGGGGACAGATTAATTCACCCCTCCACTTT. This translates into CASRDGGQINSPLHF.

On this clonotype itself: This could be a read error, since a much larger clone is one nucleotide away. V gene TRBV20-1 combines with J gene TRBJ2-7; D uncertain. The CDR3 sequence is 15 residues long. Germline V CDR1 and CDR2: DFQATT, SNEGSKA (reference sequence). The CDR3 loop is CSAVGRALGTYELYF. The DNA for the CDR3 is TGCAGTGCGGTAGGAAGGGCACTCGGTACCTACGAGCTGTACTTC.

There are a few counts of this clonotype. CDR3 in amino acids: CASSSRTGRYEQYF. As DNA, the CDR3 is TGTGCCAGCAGTTCTCGGACAGGTCGCTACGAGCAGTACTTC. This chain connects TRBV6-5 to TRBJ2-7; 7 positions agree with TRBD1. CDR1 MNHEY and CDR2 SVGAGI come from the germline V gene. Losses at the gene ends were 4 bases for V and 3 bases for J; bases not matched to a gene: 6. The CDR3 extends over 14 amino acids.

V and J are TRBV9 and TRBJ2-6; TRBD1 might be the D (5 bases). CDR1 and CDR2 (germline): SGDLS, YYNGEE. This CDR3 has 17 amino acids. V lost 3 bases to trimming and J lost 1 base, with 14 bases between them. This CDR3 reads CASSGTSGISGANVLTF. The DNA for the CDR3 is TGTGCCAGCAGCGGGACCTCAGGGATTTCTGGGGCCAACGTCCTGACTTTC.

V and J are TRBV9 and TRBJ2-5, with D tentatively TRBD1 (5 bases). CDR1 is SGDLS, CDR2 YYNGEE, per germline. The CDR3 is 14 residues long. The V gene lost 0 bases and the J gene lost 1 base, with 7 bases spanning the gap. The CDR3 DNA sequence: TGTGCCAGCAGCGTAGCTGGGGCCCAAGAGACCCAGTACTTC. It encodes CASSVAGAQETQYF. Supplemented by reference TRBV9 and TRBJ2-5, the full variable domain reads DSGVTQTPKHLITATGQRVTLRCSPRSGDLSVYWYQQSLDQGLQFLIQYYNGEERAKGNILERFSAQQFPDLHSELNLSSLELGDSALYFCASSVAGAQETQYFGPGTRLLVL.

There are many counts of this clonotype. The chain joins TRBV6-1 to TRBJ1-1; D is unclear. V was pared by 9 bases and J by 7 bases, with 12 bases between. This CDR3 is built from 11 residues. The germline gives CDR1 MNHNS, CDR2 SASEGT. The chain's CDR3 is CASGETVEAFF. The CDR3 nucleotides read TGTGCCAGTGGGGAAACGGTTGAAGCTTTCTTT.

This clonotype was recorded only once. The V call is TRBV12-5, the J call TRBJ2-7; 9 bases fit TRBD2. The germline V gene encodes CDR1 LGHNT and CDR2 FRNRAP. V shed 0 bases, J shed 0 bases, and the junction held 6 bases outside the gene matches. CDR3 length equals 17 residues. The CDR3 nucleotides read TGTGCTAGTGGTTTGGTTGTTAGCGGGGGCCGCTCCTACGAGCAGTACTTC. Protein product: CASGLVVSGGRSYEQYF.

This clonotype was recorded many times. The chain uses TRBV30 and TRBJ2-3; TRBD2 matches 8 bases. Germline-derived CDR1 and CDR2 are GTSNPN and SVGIG (reference sequence). The CDR3 extends over 14 amino acids. The ends lost 4 bases at V and 5 bases at J; junction bases unmatched: 8. The CDR3 coding sequence is TGTGCCTGGACCGAGGGACTAGGGATAGATACGCAGTATTTT. Residues: CAWTEGLGIDTQYF.

There are many counts of this clonotype. The chain recombines TRBV27 with TRBJ1-6; TRBD1 agrees at 7 bases. This CDR3 is built from 14 residues. With 3 bases clipped from V and 5 bases from J, the junction kept 1 base outside the gene matches. The germline gives CDR1 MNHEY, CDR2 SMNVEV (reference sequence). The CDR3, as DNA: TGTGCCAGCAGTTTGGACAGGCATAATTCACCCCTCCACTTT. Amino acid sequence: CASSLDRHNSPLHF.

In this sample, this clonotype turned up many times. The chain joins TRBV4-1 to TRBJ1-1; D is perhaps TRBD1 (5 bases). Germline CDR1 and CDR2: MGHRA and YSYEKL. V shed 7 bases and J shed 6 bases, with 9 bases lying between them. The CDR3 is 11 amino acids. Written as DNA, the CDR3 is TGCGCCAGCAAGCAGGGCTCTGAAGCTTTCTTT. Amino acid sequence: CASKQGSEAFF.

In its sample, this clonotype was seen many times. In DNA, the CDR3 is TGTGCCAGCAGTTTAGGAGGGTCCTTCCTCCACGAGCAGTACTTC. This translates into CASSLGGSFLHEQYF. V is TRBV27 and J is TRBJ2-7; D is perhaps TRBD2 (6 bases). This CDR3 is 15 amino acids long. The germline V gene encodes CDR1 MNHEY and CDR2 SMNVEV (reference sequence). V was shortened by 2 bases and J by 5 bases, with 16 bases between the two germline ends.

This clonotype was detected many times. The chain carries TRBV12-3 or TRBV12-4 and TRBJ2-5; tentative D call: TRBD2 (7 bases). The CDR3 is 14 residues long. With 7 bases removed from V and 4 bases from J, the gap between germline ends came to 16 bases. The CDR3 loop reads CASNPGGRRETQYF. Written as DNA, the CDR3 is TGTGCCAGCAACCCGGGGGGCCGGCGAGAGACCCAGTACTTC.

This chain uses TRBV29-1 with TRBJ2-2; TRBD2 matches 9 bases. Looked up from germline, CDR1 is SQVTM and CDR2 is ANQGSEA. The CDR3 spans 17 residues. Trimming cost V 4 bases and J 0 bases; bases outside gene matches: 9. CDR3 region: CSVGGLAGAANTGELFF. In DNA, the CDR3 is TGCAGCGTTGGGGGGTTAGCGGGGGCCGCGAACACCGGGGAGCTGTTTTTT.

This clonotype appeared a few times. This chain joins TRBV14 and TRBJ1-1, with D perhaps matching TRBD1 (5 bases). The V and J ends lost 4 bases and 0 bases respectively, with 15 bases between them. Germline CDR1 is SGHDN and CDR2 is FVKESK. This CDR3 spans 16 amino acids. CDR3 in DNA: TGTGCCAGCAGCCCCCGTGCAGGGCGGATGAACACTGAAGCTTTCTTT. It specifies CASSPRAGRMNTEAFF.

This clonotype was counted many times. The gene calls are TRBV28 and TRBJ2-3, with 8 bases identical to TRBD2. From germline, CDR1 is MDHEN and CDR2 SYDVKM. This CDR3 spans 17 amino acids. V lost 5 bases and J lost 0; bases outside the gene matches: 10. CDR3 coding DNA: TGTGCCAGCAGTATAGCGGGGAGGGTTGTGAGCACAGATACGCAGTATTTT. Translated, it gives CASSIAGRVVSTDTQYF.

This clonotype was observed many times. The chain has TRBV6-2 or TRBV6-3 and TRBJ1-5; D perhaps matches TRBD1 (5 bases). In germline, CDR1 is MNHEY, CDR2 SVGEGT. V was pared by 0 bases and J by 7 bases, with 22 bases between. The CDR3 spans 18 residues. CDR3 sequence: CASSYSRADGRALQPQHF. CDR3 in DNA: TGTGCCAGCAGTTACTCGAGGGCTGACGGCAGGGCCTTACAGCCCCAGCATTTT.

There are many counts of this clonotype. This chain links TRBV12-3 or TRBV12-4 with TRBJ1-1; D is unresolved. With 6 bases removed from V and 1 base from J, the gap between germline ends came to 9 bases. This CDR3 spans 13 amino acids. The chain's CDR3 is CASRAKGNTEAFF. DNA for the CDR3: TGTGCCAGCAGGGCTAAGGGGAACACTGAAGCTTTCTTT.